Listed here are 5 T cell receptor beta chains from one sample, sequenced in a study of T-cell memory formation after mild COVID-19. TCRdb fed the 5' RACE reads into MiXCR, producing one record per CDR3 protein. The sample lists around 300,000 distinct CDR3 sequences, more than 15% occurring once. Sequenced material: PBMCs or a T cell subset sorted from them (not recorded which). These receptor sequences come from a man between 18 and 29 years old who had mild COVID-19 (a few samples of this study predate the infection). Cell type and time point are not known.

The chain carries TRBV7-9 and TRBJ1-1, with D possibly matching TRBD1 (5 bases). CDR1 and CDR2 from the germline V gene are SEHNR and FQNEAQ (reference sequence). V dropped 5 bases and J dropped 0 bases, with 10 bases sitting between them. CDR3 length: 14 residues. This CDR3 reads CASSRGPLNTEAFF. The CDR3 DNA reads TGTGCCAGCAGCAGGGGACCTTTGAACACTGAAGCTTTCTTT.

The chain links TRBV4-1 to TRBJ1-2; 8 bases map to TRBD1. Germline CDR1 reads MGHRA; CDR2 reads YSYEKL. The V gene end was trimmed by 5 bases and the J gene end by 6 bases; junction bases not matched to a gene: 5. The CDR3 extends over 13 amino acids. The CDR3 region is CASSSDRVDGYTF. The CDR3 nucleotides read TGCGCCAGCAGCTCGGACAGGGTCGATGGCTACACCTTC.

This rearrangement joins TRBV28 to TRBJ2-3; D might be TRBD1 (6 bases). The CDR3 has 15 residues. Germline assignment: CDR1 MDHEN and CDR2 SYDVKM. The V end lost 5 bases, the J end lost 5 bases, and 17 bases lay between the germline ends. CDR3 amino acids: CASSRTDSRGDTQYF. CDR3 in DNA: TGTGCCAGCAGTAGGACAGACAGTCGAGGAGATACGCAGTATTTT.

The chain joins TRBV5-6 to TRBJ2-7, with D possibly being TRBD1 (6 bases). The V end lost 4 bases, the J end lost 6 bases, and 11 bases lay between the germline ends. This CDR3 is 12 amino acids long. The germline V gene has CDR1 SGHDT and CDR2 YYEEEE. This CDR3 is CASSRTGREQYV. The CDR3 DNA sequence: TGTGCCAGCAGCCGTACAGGGCGCGAGCAGTACGTC.

The J gene is TRBJ2-1, the V gene TRBV9; D may correspond to TRBD1 or TRBD2 (6 bases each). V gave up 2 bases and J gave up 7 bases, with 13 bases separating them. CDR3 length equals 14 residues. The germline CDR1 and CDR2 sequences are SGDLS and YYNGEE. The CDR3 is CASSVGGGLNEQFF. The CDR3, as DNA: TGTGCCAGCAGCGTTGGAGGGGGTCTAAATGAGCAGTTCTTC.